This T cell receptor beta chain derives from a study of T-cell reconstitution after alpha-beta-depleted transplantation in children. Findings of the study overall: Several hundred graft clones that had expanded were reportedly the source of alpha-beta T cells about two months after transplant. Recipient T cells and thymic progenitors that survived were the source of the high TCRbeta diversity seen at day 60 in some patients. T-cell counts and diversity at one year post-transplant came mainly from newly produced T cells.

Unique molecular identifiers were incorporated into the prepared TCRbeta library. TCRdb processed the PCR reads anew with MiXCR; each CDR3 protein has one entry. This table holds about 260,000 distinct CDR3 sequences, around a tenth found once. This clonotype was counted many times. What it binds is not known. This TCR was recovered from a male patient aged 2 to 10 who had a stem cell transplant for chronic granulomatous disease, so the T cells may come from the graft donor. The material was peripheral blood, obtained 180 days after TCRalphabeta/CD19-depleted stem cell transplant.

The CDR3 protein is CSVVQGRQETQYF. In DNA form, the CDR3 reads TGCAGCGTCGTACAGGGAAGGCAAGAGACCCAGTACTTC. This sequence joins TRBV29-1 and TRBJ2-5, with a possible D match to TRBD1 (6 bases). Germline V gene sequence: CDR1 SQVTM, CDR2 ANQGSEA. CDR3 length: 13 amino acids. The V and J ends lost 6 bases and 2 bases respectively, with 13 bases between them. The full variable domain, with the rest looked up from reference TRBV29-1 and TRBJ2-5, is SAVISQKPSRDICQRGTSLTIQCQVDSQVTMMFWYRQQPGQSLTLIATANQGSEATYESGFVIDKFPISRPNLTFSTLTVSNMSPEDSSIYLCSVVQGRQETQYFGPGTRLLVL.